This is a list of T cell receptor beta chains from one sample in a study of cytomegalovirus exposure and HLA in healthy donors. This table comes from immunoSEQ multiplex PCR, and its TCRdb copy is limited to in-frame clones, with some not included. The sample has some 160,000 clones; roughly 80% are singletons. Sequencing input: PBMCs. These receptors all come from a woman between 40 and 50 years old in good health and CMV-seropositive. CDR3s include the opening cysteine and the closing phenylalanine or tryptophan. The D gene is left open where the match is weak. Size is omitted from some rows. Given values are once, few, many or a class for expanded clones.

len: 10; abundance: -; d_gene: TRBD1; v_gene: TRBV28; j_gene: TRBJ2-3; CDR3aa: CASSGTGLYF; CDR3nt: TGTGCCAGCAGCGGGACAGGGTTGTATTTT
len: 12; abundance: -; d_gene: -; v_gene: TRBV29-1; j_gene: TRBJ1-2; CDR3aa: CSVEFQGSGYTF; CDR3nt: TGCAGCGTTGAATTCCAGGGCAGTGGCTACACCTTC
len: 13; abundance: -; d_gene: TRBD2; v_gene: TRBV7-2; j_gene: TRBJ2-3; CDR3aa: CASSLDGGSTQYF; CDR3nt: TGTGCCAGCAGCCTGGACGGGGGGAGTACGCAGTATTTT
len: 11; abundance: -; d_gene: -; v_gene: TRBV7-2; j_gene: TRBJ2-7; CDR3aa: CASSLGDEQYF; CDR3nt: TGTGCCAGCAGCTTAGGAGACGAGCAGTACTTC
len: 19; abundance: -; d_gene: TRBD1; v_gene: TRBV28; j_gene: TRBJ1-5; CDR3aa: CASRVPPFPTGAGNQPQHF; CDR3nt: TGTGCCAGCAGAGTCCCTCCATTCCCGACAGGGGCTGGCAATCAGCCCCAGCATTTT
len: 10; abundance: -; d_gene: -; v_gene: TRBV27; j_gene: TRBJ2-7; CDR3aa: CASGLYEQYF; CDR3nt: TGTGCCAGCGGCCTCTACGAGCAGTACTTC
len: 12; abundance: -; d_gene: -; v_gene: TRBV6-1; j_gene: TRBJ1-5; CDR3aa: CASSGGVQPQHF; CDR3nt: TGTGCCAGCAGTGGGGGGGTGCAGCCCCAGCATTTT
len: 14; abundance: once; d_gene: TRBD1; v_gene: TRBV28; j_gene: TRBJ1-2; CDR3aa: CASSFGQGVYGYTF; CDR3nt: TGTGCCAGCAGTTTTGGACAGGGGGTCTATGGCTACACCTTC
len: 15; abundance: -; d_gene: TRBD1; v_gene: TRBV28; j_gene: TRBJ2-7; CDR3aa: CASSLGQGRPYEQYF; CDR3nt: TGTGCCAGCAGTCTCGGACAGGGGAGACCCTACGAGCAGTACTTC
len: 14; abundance: -; d_gene: TRBD1; v_gene: TRBV28; j_gene: TRBJ2-7; CDR3aa: CASRDRGDSYEQYF; CDR3nt: TGTGCCAGCAGAGACAGGGGGGACTCCTACGAGCAGTACTTC
len: 14; abundance: -; d_gene: TRBD2; v_gene: TRBV6-5; j_gene: TRBJ2-1; CDR3aa: CASSGTSGYNEQFF; CDR3nt: TGTGCCAGCAGTGGGACTAGCGGCTACAATGAGCAGTTCTTC
len: 15; abundance: -; d_gene: -; v_gene: TRBV19; j_gene: TRBJ2-7; CDR3aa: CASSSPRGLSYEQYF; CDR3nt: TGTGCCAGTAGTTCCCCCAGGGGCCTCTCCTACGAGCAGTACTTC
len: 15; abundance: -; d_gene: -; v_gene: TRBV19; j_gene: TRBJ2-3; CDR3aa: CASSLIAASTDTQYF; CDR3nt: TGTGCCAGTAGTCTCATAGCCGCCAGCACAGATACGCAGTATTTT
len: 14; abundance: -; d_gene: TRBD1; v_gene: TRBV7-7; j_gene: TRBJ1-1; CDR3aa: CASSRGQANTEAFF; CDR3nt: TGTGCTAGCAGCCGGGGACAGGCGAACACTGAAGCTTTCTTT
len: 15; abundance: -; d_gene: TRBD1; v_gene: TRBV29-1; j_gene: TRBJ2-1; CDR3aa: CSVEDRQGAGNEQFF; CDR3nt: TGCAGCGTTGAAGACAGGCAGGGGGCTGGGAATGAGCAGTTCTTC
len: 15; abundance: -; d_gene: TRBD1; v_gene: TRBV6-1; j_gene: TRBJ2-7; CDR3aa: CASSYRQGASYEQYF; CDR3nt: TGTGCCAGCAGCTACCGACAGGGGGCCTCCTACGAGCAGTACTTC
len: 16; abundance: once; d_gene: TRBD2; v_gene: TRBV27; j_gene: TRBJ2-2; CDR3aa: CASRSGGRANTGELFF; CDR3nt: TGTGCCAGCAGAAGCGGGGGGCGTGCCAACACCGGGGAGCTGTTTTTT
len: 14; abundance: once; d_gene: -; v_gene: TRBV6-1; j_gene: TRBJ1-6; CDR3aa: CASSVDRGNSPLHF; CDR3nt: TGTGCCAGCAGTGTAGATAGGGGGAATTCACCCCTCCACTTT
len: 15; abundance: -; d_gene: TRBD2; v_gene: TRBV28; j_gene: TRBJ2-7; CDR3aa: CASIPRWRETYEQYF; CDR3nt: TGTGCCAGCATCCCCCGGTGGCGGGAGACCTACGAGCAGTACTTC
len: 14; abundance: -; d_gene: -; v_gene: TRBV19; j_gene: TRBJ1-5; CDR3aa: CASTRGLLDQPQHF; CDR3nt: TGTGCCAGTACTCGCGGACTATTGGATCAGCCCCAGCATTTT
len: 13; abundance: -; d_gene: TRBD1; v_gene: TRBV2; j_gene: TRBJ2-7; CDR3aa: CASSWTGTYEQYF; CDR3nt: TGTGCCAGCAGCTGGACAGGGACCTACGAGCAGTACTTC
len: 14; abundance: once; d_gene: TRBD1; v_gene: TRBV5-4; j_gene: TRBJ2-1; CDR3aa: CASSRDRAYNEQFF; CDR3nt: TGTGCCAGCAGCCGGGACAGGGCTTACAATGAGCAGTTCTTC
len: 16; abundance: -; d_gene: -; v_gene: TRBV28; j_gene: TRBJ1-2; CDR3aa: CASTTPGGNLGFLYTF; CDR3nt: TGTGCCAGCACCACCCCTGGGGGGAATTTAGGGTTCCTATACACCTTC
len: 15; abundance: once; d_gene: TRBD2; v_gene: TRBV25-1; j_gene: TRBJ2-1; CDR3aa: CASSYGLAVYNEQFF; CDR3nt: TGTGCCAGCAGTTATGGACTAGCCGTTTACAATGAGCAGTTCTTC
len: 17; abundance: -; d_gene: TRBD2; v_gene: TRBV2; j_gene: TRBJ2-5; CDR3aa: CASSVIRLAGSQETQYF; CDR3nt: TGTGCCAGCAGTGTAATCAGGCTAGCGGGGTCACAAGAGACCCAGTACTTC
len: 14; abundance: -; d_gene: TRBD1; v_gene: TRBV6-5; j_gene: TRBJ1-5; CDR3aa: CASSLGTENQPQHF; CDR3nt: TGTGCCAGCAGTTTAGGGACAGAGAATCAGCCCCAGCATTTT
len: 17; abundance: -; d_gene: TRBD2; v_gene: TRBV27; j_gene: TRBJ2-7; CDR3aa: CASSLSRTSGPPYEQYF; CDR3nt: TGTGCCAGCAGTTTATCGCGGACTAGCGGTCCCCCCTACGAGCAGTACTTC
len: 14; abundance: once; d_gene: -; v_gene: TRBV5-1; j_gene: TRBJ2-1; CDR3aa: CASSLASPRNEQFF; CDR3nt: TGCGCCAGCAGCTTGGCCTCGCCCCGGAATGAGCAGTTCTTC
len: 16; abundance: once; d_gene: -; v_gene: TRBV21-1; j_gene: TRBJ2-5; CDR3aa: CASLRPKRGVGETQYF; CDR3nt: TGTGCCAGCCTCAGACCTAAGCGGGGGGTAGGAGAGACCCAGTACTTC
len: 11; abundance: -; d_gene: -; v_gene: TRBV20-1; j_gene: TRBJ2-7; CDR3aa: CSASSGEYARF; CDR3nt: TGCAGTGCTAGTTCGGGGGAGTACGCGAGGTTC
len: 12; abundance: -; d_gene: -; v_gene: TRBV18; j_gene: TRBJ1-5; CDR3aa: CASSAGGGPQHF; CDR3nt: TGTGCCAGCTCAGCCGGTGGGGGCCCCCAGCATTTT
len: 15; abundance: once; d_gene: TRBD1; v_gene: TRBV5-6; j_gene: TRBJ1-1; CDR3aa: CASSPDTGGNTEAFF; CDR3nt: TGTGCCAGCAGCCCTGACACAGGGGGCAACACTGAAGCTTTCTTT
len: 17; abundance: -; d_gene: TRBD2; v_gene: TRBV25-1; j_gene: TRBJ2-3; CDR3aa: CASSQSRAGGLLDTQYF; CDR3nt: TGTGCCAGCAGTCAATCACGAGCGGGGGGACTCTTAGATACGCAGTATTTT
len: 14; abundance: few; d_gene: -; v_gene: TRBV6-1; j_gene: TRBJ1-2; CDR3aa: CATKLQEGFYGYTF; CDR3nt: TGTGCCACCAAGTTGCAGGAGGGATTTTATGGCTACACCTTC
len: 22; abundance: once; d_gene: TRBD2; v_gene: TRBV19; j_gene: TRBJ2-1; CDR3aa: CASSIFDRVGTSGRPRHNEQFF; CDR3nt: TGTGCCAGTAGTATTTTCGACAGGGTGGGTACTAGCGGGAGGCCCAGGCACAATGAGCAGTTCTTC
len: 14; abundance: -; d_gene: TRBD1; v_gene: TRBV29-1; j_gene: TRBJ1-5; CDR3aa: CSAWTGARNQPQHF; CDR3nt: TGCAGCGCCTGGACAGGGGCGCGCAATCAGCCCCAGCATTTT
len: 12; abundance: -; d_gene: -; v_gene: TRBV19; j_gene: TRBJ1-2; CDR3aa: CASSFPGFGYTF; CDR3nt: TGTGCCAGTAGTTTCCCAGGGTTTGGCTACACCTTC
len: 19; abundance: -; d_gene: -; v_gene: TRBV7-6; j_gene: TRBJ1-3; CDR3aa: CASSPETGQAVLSGNTIYF; CDR3nt: TGTGCCAGCAGCCCTGAAACAGGGCAAGCGGTCCTCTCTGGAAACACCATATATTTT
len: 15; abundance: -; d_gene: TRBD1; v_gene: TRBV11-2; j_gene: TRBJ1-2; CDR3aa: CASSLGADRGHGYTF; CDR3nt: TGTGCCAGCAGCTTAGGGGCAGACAGGGGCCACGGCTACACCTTC
len: 15; abundance: -; d_gene: TRBD1; v_gene: TRBV11-2; j_gene: TRBJ2-1; CDR3aa: CASRPSGTGGLEQFF; CDR3nt: TGTGCCAGCAGGCCATCCGGGACAGGGGGCCTTGAGCAGTTCTTC
len: 13; abundance: few; d_gene: TRBD1; v_gene: TRBV28; j_gene: TRBJ2-7; CDR3aa: CATLRQGVNEQYF; CDR3nt: TGTGCCACCTTACGCCAGGGGGTAAACGAGCAGTACTTC
len: 15; abundance: -; d_gene: TRBD2; v_gene: TRBV7-3; j_gene: TRBJ2-3; CDR3aa: CASSLEGGFIDTQYF; CDR3nt: TGTGCCAGCAGTTTGGAGGGAGGGTTTATAGATACGCAGTATTTT
len: 18; abundance: -; d_gene: TRBD2; v_gene: TRBV28; j_gene: TRBJ2-1; CDR3aa: CASSFGSSGRISYNEQFF; CDR3nt: TGTGCCAGCAGTTTCGGTTCTAGCGGGAGGATATCCTACAATGAGCAGTTCTTC
len: 14; abundance: -; d_gene: -; v_gene: TRBV30; j_gene: TRBJ1-2; CDR3aa: CAWIRAGASYGYTF; CDR3nt: TGTGCCTGGATTAGGGCAGGGGCTTCCTATGGCTACACCTTC
len: 16; abundance: -; d_gene: -; v_gene: TRBV10-2; j_gene: TRBJ2-7; CDR3aa: CASSESLGWGAYEQYF; CDR3nt: TGCGCCAGCAGTGAGTCTCTGGGGTGGGGAGCCTACGAGCAGTACTTC
len: 13; abundance: once; d_gene: -; v_gene: TRBV9; j_gene: TRBJ1-1; CDR3aa: CASSPHFGGEAFF; CDR3nt: TGTGCCAGCAGCCCCCACTTCGGGGGTGAAGCTTTCTTT
len: 15; abundance: -; d_gene: -; v_gene: TRBV7-8; j_gene: TRBJ1-1; CDR3aa: CASSLVTGMNTEAFF; CDR3nt: TGTGCCAGCAGCTTAGTAACGGGTATGAACACTGAAGCTTTCTTT
len: 14; abundance: -; d_gene: TRBD2; v_gene: TRBV5-6; j_gene: TRBJ2-1; CDR3aa: CASSKPGLEVEQFF; CDR3nt: TGTGCCAGCAGCAAACCGGGACTAGAGGTTGAGCAGTTCTTC
len: 13; abundance: -; d_gene: -; v_gene: TRBV30; j_gene: TRBJ1-5; CDR3aa: CAWNRGGHQPQHF; CDR3nt: TGTGCCTGGAACCGCGGGGGCCATCAGCCCCAGCATTTT
len: 14; abundance: -; d_gene: TRBD1; v_gene: TRBV6-5; j_gene: TRBJ1-1; CDR3aa: CASSPGQGSTEAFF; CDR3nt: TGTGCCAGCAGCCCGGGACAGGGAAGTACTGAAGCTTTCTTT
len: 15; abundance: -; d_gene: TRBD1; v_gene: TRBV5-4; j_gene: TRBJ1-6; CDR3aa: CASSAKEQGNSPLHF; CDR3nt: TGCGCCAGCAGCGCGAAAGAACAGGGGAATTCACCCCTCCACTTT
len: 13; abundance: many; d_gene: -; v_gene: TRBV2; j_gene: TRBJ1-5; CDR3aa: CASSGWQNQPQHF; CDR3nt: TGTGCCAGCAGTGGGTGGCAGAATCAGCCCCAGCATTTT
len: 15; abundance: -; d_gene: -; v_gene: TRBV28; j_gene: TRBJ2-7; CDR3aa: CASSFPQGATYEQYF; CDR3nt: TGTGCCAGCAGTTTCCCACAGGGAGCCACCTACGAGCAGTACTTC
len: 14; abundance: -; d_gene: -; v_gene: TRBV28; j_gene: TRBJ1-2; CDR3aa: CASSTMGAGYGYTF; CDR3nt: TGTGCCAGCAGCACTATGGGGGCTGGCTATGGCTACACCTTC
len: 19; abundance: -; d_gene: -; v_gene: TRBV10-3; j_gene: TRBJ2-6; CDR3aa: CAISELRVGGSGRANVLTF; CDR3nt: TGTGCCATCAGTGAGCTCCGAGTGGGGGGTAGCGGTCGGGCCAACGTCCTGACTTTC